This T cell receptor (beta chain) was retrieved from a study of T-cell reconstitution after alpha-beta-depleted transplantation in children. This CDR3 has 13 residues. V was cut by 6 bases and J by 4 bases, with 10 bases left in between. This clonotype was seen many times. Preparation of the TCRbeta library was carried out with unique molecular identifiers. TCRdb passed the PCR reads through MiXCR, listing each CDR3 protein once. This sample has some 550,000 distinct CDR3 sequences, with 23% found just once. V is TRBV12-3 or TRBV12-4 and J is TRBJ1-5; D unclear. The source is a boy younger than two who had a stem cell transplant for acute myeloid leukemia, so the T cells may come from the graft donor. The sample consisted of PBMCs, mostly from graft donor cells, taken 360 days after TCRalphabeta/CD19-depleted stem cell transplant. The CDR3 region has the DNA TGTGCCAGCAGCCCCCGGGCGAATCAGCCCCAGCATTTT. Translated, it gives CASSPRANQPQHF.